This T cell receptor beta chain was identified during a study of monozygotic twins with cystic fibrosis. TCRdb's copy holds only in-frame clones and misses some; the assay was immunoSEQ multiplex PCR. The sample lists approximately 28,000 clones, 85% occurring once. The V gene's germline CDR1 is MNHEY and CDR2 SVGAGI. The CDR3 runs to 13 residues. Trimming cost V 2 bases and J 5 bases, with 9 bases left between them. Sequencing was carried out using blood. This rearrangement joins TRBV6-5 to TRBJ2-5, with D unclear. The source of this sequence is a girl aged 2-9 years with cystic fibrosis. CDR3 coding DNA: TGTGCCAGCAGTTACGGGGATTGGGAGACCCAGTACTTC. Protein sequence: CASSYGDWETQYF.